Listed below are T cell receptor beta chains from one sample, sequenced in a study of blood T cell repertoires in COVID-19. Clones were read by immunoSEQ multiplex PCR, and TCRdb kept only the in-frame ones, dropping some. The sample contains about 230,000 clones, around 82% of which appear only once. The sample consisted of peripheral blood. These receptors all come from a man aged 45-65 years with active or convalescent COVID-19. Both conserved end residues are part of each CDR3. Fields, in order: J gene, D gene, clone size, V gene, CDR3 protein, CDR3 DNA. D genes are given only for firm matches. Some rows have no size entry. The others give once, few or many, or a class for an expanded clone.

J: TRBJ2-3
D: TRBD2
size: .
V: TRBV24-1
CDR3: CATSETSGGITDTQYF
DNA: TGTGCCACCAGTGAAACTAGCGGGGGGATAACAGATACGCAGTATTTT

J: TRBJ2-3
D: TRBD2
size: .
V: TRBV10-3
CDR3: CAISGLAVQGTDTQYF
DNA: TGTGCCATCAGTGGACTAGCGGTTCAGGGCACAGATACGCAGTATTTT

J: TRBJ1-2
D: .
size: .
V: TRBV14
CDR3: CASSQDWGGKNGYTF
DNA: TGTGCCAGCAGCCAAGATTGGGGGGGGAAGAATGGCTACACCTTC

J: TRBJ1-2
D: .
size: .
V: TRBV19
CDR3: CASTEPGVGYTF
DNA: TGTGCCAGTACCGAACCGGGGGTCGGCTACACCTTC

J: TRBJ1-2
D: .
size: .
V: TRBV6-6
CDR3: CASIYRVDSNYGYTF
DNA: TGTGCCAGCATCTACAGGGTGGATTCTAACTATGGCTACACCTTC

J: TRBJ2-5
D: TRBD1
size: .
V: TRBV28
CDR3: CASSIGQVGQETQYF
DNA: TGTGCCAGCAGCATAGGACAGGTTGGGCAAGAGACCCAGTACTTC

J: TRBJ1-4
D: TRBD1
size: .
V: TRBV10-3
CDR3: CAISEAGGNEKLFF
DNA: TGTGCCATCAGTGAGGCAGGGGGGAATGAAAAACTGTTTTTT

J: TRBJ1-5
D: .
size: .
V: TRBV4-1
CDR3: CASSPSGGIQPQHF
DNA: TGCGCCAGCAGCCCAAGCGGAGGGATTCAGCCCCAGCATTTT

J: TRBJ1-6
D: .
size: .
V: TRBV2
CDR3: CASSAGTSYNSPLHF
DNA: TGTGCCAGCAGTGCCGGGACTTCCTATAATTCACCCCTCCACTTT

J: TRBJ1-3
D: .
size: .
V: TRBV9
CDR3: CASSVEALSSGNTIYF
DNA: TGTGCCAGCAGCGTAGAAGCGTTGAGCTCTGGAAACACCATATATTTT

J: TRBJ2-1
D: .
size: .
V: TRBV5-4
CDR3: CASSLAGGQTNEQFF
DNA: TGTGCCAGCAGCTTGGCGGGCGGACAGACGAATGAGCAGTTCTTC

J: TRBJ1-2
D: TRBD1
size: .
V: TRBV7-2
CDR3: CASSPGTVGYTF
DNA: TGTGCCAGCAGCCCAGGGACAGTCGGCTACACCTTC

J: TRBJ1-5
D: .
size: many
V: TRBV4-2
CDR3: CASSQAGNQPQHF
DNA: TGTGCCAGCAGCCAAGCCGGCAATCAGCCCCAGCATTTT

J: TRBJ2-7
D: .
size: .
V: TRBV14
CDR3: CASSLLGSNYEQYF
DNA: TGTGCCAGCAGCCTTCTTGGCAGTAACTACGAGCAGTACTTC

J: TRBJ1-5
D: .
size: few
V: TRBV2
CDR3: CASSDRLDQPQHF
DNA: TGTGCCAGCAGTGACCGGTTGGATCAGCCCCAGCATTTT

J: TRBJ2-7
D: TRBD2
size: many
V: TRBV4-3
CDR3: CASSRGAGGEAEQYF
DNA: TGCGCCAGCAGCCGAGGTGCGGGGGGAGAAGCCGAGCAGTACTTC

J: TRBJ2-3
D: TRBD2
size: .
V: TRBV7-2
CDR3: CASSTASGGASSTDTQYF
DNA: TGTGCCAGCAGTACGGCTAGCGGGGGGGCATCTAGCACAGATACGCAGTATTTT

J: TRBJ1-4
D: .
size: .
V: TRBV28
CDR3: CASSPAGDANEKLFF
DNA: TGTGCCAGCAGTCCGGCGGGGGATGCTAATGAAAAACTGTTTTTT

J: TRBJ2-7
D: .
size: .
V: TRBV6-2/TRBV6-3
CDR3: CASSKFQGLAYEQYF
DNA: TGTGCCAGCAGTAAATTCCAGGGTTTGGCCTACGAGCAGTACTTC

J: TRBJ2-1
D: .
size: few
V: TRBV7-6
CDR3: CASSSVTSRRGEQFF
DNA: TGTGCCAGCAGTTCCGTCACTAGCAGGCGTGGGGAGCAGTTCTTC

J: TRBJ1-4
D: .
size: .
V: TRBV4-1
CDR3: CASSQERSGLGEKLFF
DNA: TGCGCCAGCAGCCAAGAAAGATCGGGGTTAGGAGAAAAACTGTTTTTT

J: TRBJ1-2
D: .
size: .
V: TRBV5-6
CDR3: CASSLGRQIGRYTF
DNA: TGTGCCAGCAGCTTGGGTAGACAGATCGGACGCTACACCTTC

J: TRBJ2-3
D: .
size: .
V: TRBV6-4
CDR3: CASSVEGGTDTQYF
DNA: TGTGCCAGCAGTGTCGAGGGGGGCACAGATACGCAGTATTTT

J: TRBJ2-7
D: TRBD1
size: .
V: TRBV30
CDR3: CAWRGDRAGVYEQYF
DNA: TGTGCCTGGAGGGGGGACAGGGCGGGCGTGTACGAGCAGTACTTC

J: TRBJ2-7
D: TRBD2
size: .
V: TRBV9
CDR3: CASSVRGTSIHEQYF
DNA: TGTGCCAGCAGCGTACGGGGGACTAGCATCCACGAGCAGTACTTC

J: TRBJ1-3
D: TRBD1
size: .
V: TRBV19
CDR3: CASSGRDSSGNTIYF
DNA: TGTGCCAGTAGTGGCCGGGACAGCTCTGGAAACACCATATATTTT

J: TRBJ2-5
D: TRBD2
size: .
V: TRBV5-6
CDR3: CASSPGLAGRETQYF
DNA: TGTGCCAGCAGCCCGGGACTAGCGGGGAGGGAGACCCAGTACTTC

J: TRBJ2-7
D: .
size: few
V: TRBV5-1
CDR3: CASSLEASTTYEQYF
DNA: TGCGCCAGCAGCTTGGAGGCTAGCACCACTTACGAGCAGTACTTC

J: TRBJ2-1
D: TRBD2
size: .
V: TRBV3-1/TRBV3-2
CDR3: CASSHSGGAYEQFF
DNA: TGTGCCAGCAGCCATAGCGGGGGGGCTTATGAGCAGTTCTTC

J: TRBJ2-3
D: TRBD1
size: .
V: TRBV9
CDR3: CASSAEQGPGDTQYF
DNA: TGTGCCAGCAGCGCCGAACAGGGGCCGGGAGATACGCAGTATTTT

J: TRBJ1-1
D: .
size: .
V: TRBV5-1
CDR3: CASSLRGAEAFF
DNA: TGCGCCAGCAGCTTAAGGGGCGCTGAAGCTTTCTTT

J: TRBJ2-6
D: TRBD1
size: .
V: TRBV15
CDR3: CATSRDRFDSGANVLTF
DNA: TGTGCCACCAGCAGGGACAGGTTCGACTCTGGGGCCAACGTCCTGACTTTC

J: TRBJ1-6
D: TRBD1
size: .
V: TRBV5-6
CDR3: CASSRTGGNSPLHF
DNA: TGTGCCAGCAGTCGGACAGGGGGAAATTCACCCCTCCACTTT

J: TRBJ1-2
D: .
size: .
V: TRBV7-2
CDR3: CASSPSAGSGLYTF
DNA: TGTGCCAGCAGCCCGAGTGCGGGGAGCGGATTATACACCTTC

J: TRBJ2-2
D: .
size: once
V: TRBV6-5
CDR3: CASRGLGYGGELFF
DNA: TGTGCCAGCAGGGGACTCGGCTACGGCGGGGAGCTGTTTTTT

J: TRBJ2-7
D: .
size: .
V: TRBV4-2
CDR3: CASSQERGFSYEQYF
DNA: TGTGCCAGCAGCCAAGAACGGGGGTTCTCCTACGAGCAGTACTTC

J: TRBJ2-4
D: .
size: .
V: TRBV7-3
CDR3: CASRPGQVGSIQYF
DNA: TGTGCCAGCAGACCCGGACAGGTCGGGAGCATTCAGTACTTC

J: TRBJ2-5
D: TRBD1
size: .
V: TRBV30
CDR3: CAWNGGQGLGEETQYF
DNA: TGTGCCTGGAACGGGGGACAGGGATTGGGTGAAGAGACCCAGTACTTC

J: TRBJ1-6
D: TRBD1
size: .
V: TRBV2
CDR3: CASSGQGSYNSPLHF
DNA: TGTGCCAGCAGTGGACAGGGTTCCTATAATTCACCCCTCCACTTT

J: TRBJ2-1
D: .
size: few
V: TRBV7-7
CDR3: CASSFSQGTHNEQFF
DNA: TGTGCCAGCAGCTTTTCTCAGGGGACCCACAATGAGCAGTTCTTC

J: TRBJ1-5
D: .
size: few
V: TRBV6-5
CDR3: CASRQQGGNQPQHF
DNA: TGTGCCAGCAGACAACAAGGAGGCAATCAGCCCCAGCATTTT

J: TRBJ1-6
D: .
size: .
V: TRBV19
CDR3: CASSLQVNSPLHF
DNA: TGTGCCAGTAGTCTGCAGGTCAATTCACCCCTCCACTTT

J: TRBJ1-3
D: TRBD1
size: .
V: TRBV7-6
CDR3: CASSLDRAGNTIYF
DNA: TGTGCCAGCAGCCTTGACAGGGCCGGAAACACCATATATTTT

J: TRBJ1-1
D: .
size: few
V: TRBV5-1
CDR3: CASSPAGATEAFF
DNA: TGCGCCAGCAGCCCGGCGGGGGCCACTGAAGCTTTCTTT

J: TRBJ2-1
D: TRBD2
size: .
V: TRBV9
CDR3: CASSVGWASGAGEQFF
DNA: TGTGCCAGCAGCGTAGGATGGGCTAGCGGGGCGGGTGAGCAGTTCTTC

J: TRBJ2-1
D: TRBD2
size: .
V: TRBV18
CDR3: CASSPGNFLRGGGEQFF
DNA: TGTGCCAGCTCACCAGGTAATTTTCTTCGGGGGGGCGGTGAGCAGTTCTTC

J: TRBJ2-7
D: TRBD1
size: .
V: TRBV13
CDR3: CASSSRDRGLLEQYF
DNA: TGTGCCAGCAGCTCCCGGGACAGGGGCCTTCTCGAGCAGTACTTC

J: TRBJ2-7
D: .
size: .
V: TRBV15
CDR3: CATSRDPYRDEQYF
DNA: TGTGCCACCAGCAGAGATCCATACAGGGACGAGCAGTACTTC

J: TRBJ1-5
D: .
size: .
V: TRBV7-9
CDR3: CASSLDGSWDQPQHF
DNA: TGTGCCAGCAGCTTAGATGGGAGTTGGGATCAGCCCCAGCATTTT